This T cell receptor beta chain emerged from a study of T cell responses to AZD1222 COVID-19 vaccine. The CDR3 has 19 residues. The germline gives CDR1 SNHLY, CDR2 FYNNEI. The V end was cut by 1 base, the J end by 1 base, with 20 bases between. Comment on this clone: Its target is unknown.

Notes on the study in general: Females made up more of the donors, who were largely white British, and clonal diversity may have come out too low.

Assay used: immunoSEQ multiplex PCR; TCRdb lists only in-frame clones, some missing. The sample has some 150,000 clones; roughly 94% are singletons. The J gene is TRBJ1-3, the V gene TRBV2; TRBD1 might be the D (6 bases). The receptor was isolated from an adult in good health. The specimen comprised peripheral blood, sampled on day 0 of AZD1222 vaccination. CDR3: CASSEVLDRVPLSGNTIYF. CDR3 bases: TGTGCCAGCAGTGAAGTCCTGGACAGAGTACCCTTGTCTGGAAACACCATATATTTT.